These 24 T cell receptor beta chains were sequenced from one sample in a study of blood T cell repertoires in COVID-19. Clones were sequenced by immunoSEQ multiplex PCR, and TCRdb holds only the in-frame ones, with some missing. This repertoire shows a few hundred thousand clones, just over 85% found once; its top ten account for 3.8%. Material: PBMCs or T cells enriched from blood (not recorded which). Receptors were obtained from a woman in her 40s with acute COVID-19.

CDR3 amino acids: CASNLGQGAYEQYF. The CDR3 DNA is TGTGCCAGCAACCTCGGACAGGGGGCCTACGAGCAGTACTTC. The rearrangement links TRBV6-5 to TRBJ2-7; 10 bases fit TRBD1. Germline lookup yields CDR1 MNHEY and CDR2 SVGAGI. J was trimmed by 2 bases and V by 7 bases; bases with no gene match: 5. The CDR3 contains 14 residues.

V gene TRBV11-2 combines with J gene TRBJ2-2; D possibly corresponds to TRBD1 (6 bases). Germline V CDR1 and CDR2: SGHAT, FQNNGV. CDR3 size: 15 residues. V was clipped by 5 bases and J by 3 bases, with 13 bases between them. The CDR3 reads CASSTQGRHTGELFF. As DNA, the CDR3 is TGTGCCAGCAGCACACAGGGAAGGCACACCGGGGAGCTGTTTTTT.

V is TRBV4-2 and J is TRBJ2-1; D perhaps matches TRBD1 (6 bases). The CDR3 runs 17 residues. The germline gives CDR1 LGHNA, CDR2 YNFKEQ. V was trimmed by 1 base and J by 5 bases, leaving 18 bases between them. For the CDR3, the DNA is TGTGCCAGCAGCCAAGTTATTCTCCGGGACAAAAACAATGAGCAGTTCTTC. It specifies CASSQVILRDKNNEQFF.

The chain joins TRBV27 to TRBJ1-6; no clear D. The V gene lost 2 bases and the J gene lost 7 bases, with 12 bases spanning the gap. The CDR3 length is 15 residues. CDR1 and CDR2 (germline): MNHEY, SMNVEV (reference sequence). CDR3 sequence (DNA): TGTGCCAGCAGTTTAGGTCCCCTAGAGAATTCACCCCTCCACTTT. The encoded protein is CASSLGPLENSPLHF.

The CDR3 loop is CASSLSGGRVSYEQYF. CDR3 sequence (DNA): TGTGCCAGCAGTTTATCGGGCGGGAGGGTCTCCTACGAGCAGTACTTC. This chain connects TRBV27 to TRBJ2-7; 9 positions match TRBD2. The V and J ends lost 0 bases and 0 bases, in that order; junction bases with no gene match: 3. The CDR3 length is 16 residues. Germline CDR1 MNHEY, CDR2 SMNVEV (reference sequence).

CDR3 sequence (DNA): TGTGCCAGCAGCTTCCTGGGACAGGGGAGGACTGAAGCTTTCTTT. Residues: CASSFLGQGRTEAFF. J is TRBJ1-1 and V is TRBV7-2; the match to TRBD1 covers 10 bases. Germline loops: CDR1 SGHTA, CDR2 FQGNSA. Trimming at V came to 3 bases and at J to 5 bases, leaving 6 bases not matched to a gene. The CDR3 totals 15 residues.

This chain uses TRBV19 with TRBJ2-1; TRBD2 is a possible D gene (5 bases). Trimming removed 4 bases from V and 0 bases from J, with 10 bases in between. Germline-derived CDR1 and CDR2 are LNHDA and SQIVND (reference sequence). This CDR3 has 15 amino acids. The CDR3 region is CASSTHTSSYNEQFF. CDR3 sequence (DNA): TGTGCCAGTAGTACGCATACTAGCTCCTACAATGAGCAGTTCTTC.

The rearrangement links TRBV6-5 to TRBJ2-7; D not certain. Germline CDR1 and CDR2: MNHEY and SVGAGI. V dropped 5 bases and J dropped 7 bases, with 9 bases sitting between them. This CDR3 comprises 11 residues. The CDR3 nucleotides are TGTGCCAGCAGTCTCAATCGGGAGCAGTACTTC. It is translated as CASSLNREQYF.

The gene calls are TRBV27 and TRBJ2-3; 16 bases line up with TRBD2. Germline CDR1 MNHEY, CDR2 SMNVEV (reference sequence). With 0 bases clipped from V and 10 bases from J, the junction kept 7 bases outside the gene matches. The CDR3 loop spans 17 amino acids. CDR3 amino acids: CASSLSGTSGRVGSQYF. The CDR3 nucleotides read TGTGCCAGCAGTTTATCCGGGACTAGCGGGAGGGTGGGCTCGCAGTATTTT.

This clone was observed once. The rearrangement uses TRBV7-8 and TRBJ2-6; 10 bases match TRBD1. This CDR3 region has 16 residues. Germline CDR1 is SGHVS and CDR2 is FQNEAQ. Germline trimming cut 5 bases from V and 3 bases from J; bases unmatched to any gene: 4. This chain's CDR3 is CASSPGTGVGANVLTF. For the CDR3, the DNA is TGTGCCAGCAGCCCCGGGACAGGGGTTGGGGCCAACGTCCTGACTTTC.

This clone has only a few counts. This sequence joins TRBV9 and TRBJ2-7, with D perhaps TRBD2 (6 bases). V gave up 0 bases and J gave up 2 bases, with 9 bases separating them. The length of the CDR3 is 14 residues. The V gene's germline CDR1 is SGDLS and CDR2 YYNGEE. Here the CDR3 reads CASSVDWGAYEQYF. In nucleotides, the CDR3 is TGTGCCAGCAGCGTAGATTGGGGGGCCTACGAGCAGTACTTC.

The chain combines TRBV7-2 with TRBJ2-7; D is perhaps TRBD2 (5 bases). This CDR3 region has 16 residues. Germline CDR1 SGHTA, CDR2 FQGNSA. The V gene lost 0 bases and the J gene lost 7 bases, with 19 bases spanning the gap. The CDR3 region is CASSLAQNGGQREQYF. In nucleotides, the CDR3 is TGTGCCAGCAGCTTAGCGCAAAACGGAGGCCAAAGGGAGCAGTACTTC.

The rearrangement uses TRBV4-3 and TRBJ2-7; the match to TRBD2 covers 13 bases. J gave up 7 bases and V 4 bases, and 4 bases lay outside the gene matches. Germline lookup yields CDR1 LGHNA and CDR2 YSLEER. The CDR3 extends over 14 amino acids. CDR3 in amino acids: CASSRTSGRGEQYF. The CDR3 DNA sequence: TGCGCCAGCAGCCGGACTAGCGGGAGAGGTGAGCAGTACTTC.

This clone was counted between two and nine times. The chain uses TRBV24-1 and TRBJ1-4; D not certain. Trimming removed 2 bases from V and 0 bases from J, with 6 bases in between. The CDR3 has 15 amino acids. CDR1 and CDR2 (germline): KGHDR, SFDVKD. CDR3: CATSDSLATNEKLFF. The CDR3 region has the DNA TGTGCCACCAGTGATTCCCTTGCAACTAATGAAAAACTGTTTTTT.

This clone is a singleton in its sample. The genes are TRBV9 and TRBJ2-7; D is unclear. V dropped 4 bases and J dropped 3 bases, with 14 bases sitting between them. This CDR3 is 14 amino acids long. Germline V gene data show CDR1 as SGDLS and CDR2 as YYNGEE. CDR3: CASSLRSENYEQYF. The DNA for the CDR3 is TGTGCCAGCAGCCTCCGATCAGAAAACTACGAGCAGTACTTC. The variable domain in full, completed from reference TRBV9 and TRBJ2-7, reads DSGVTQTPKHLITATGQRVTLRCSPRSGDLSVYWYQQSLDQGLQFLIQYYNGEERAKGNILERFSAQQFPDLHSELNLSSLELGDSALYFCASSLRSENYEQYFGPGTRLTVT.

The chain employs TRBV19 and TRBJ1-5; 8 nucleotides align to TRBD1. Germline-derived CDR1 and CDR2 are LNHDA and SQIVND (reference sequence). V gave up 4 bases and J gave up 6 bases; unmatched junction bases: 11. The CDR3 consists of 16 residues. The CDR3 nucleotides read TGTGCCAGTAGTAAGACAGGGGTTGTGGTTAGTCAGCCCCAGCATTTT. Translation: CASSKTGVVVSQPQHF.

This clone is medium-sized in the sample. In the same sample, other DNA sequences code for this CDR3. The rearrangement links TRBV4-1 to TRBJ2-7; 7 positions agree with TRBD1. Germline CDR1 and CDR2: MGHRA and YSYEKL. V was pared by 4 bases and J by 1 base, with 1 base of the junction left unmatched. This CDR3 contains 13 residues. In nucleotides, the CDR3 is TGCGCCAGCAGCCCGGGACAGTCCTACGAGCAGTACTTC. This encodes CASSPGQSYEQYF.

This chain links TRBV29-1 with TRBJ2-7; 7 bases are shared with TRBD2. The CDR3 totals 13 residues. Unmatched junction bases numbered 5, after V lost 4 bases and J lost 2 bases. The germline V gene encodes CDR1 SQVTM and CDR2 ANQGSEA. CDR3 in DNA: TGCAGCGTTGGGACTAGTTACACCTACGAGCAGTACTTC. Its translation: CSVGTSYTYEQYF.

This chain links TRBV7-7 with TRBJ2-3, with 8 bases lining up with TRBD2. This CDR3 spans 15 amino acids. V shed 3 bases, J shed 0 bases, and the junction held 2 bases outside the gene matches. Germline V gene lookup returns CDR1 SSHAT and CDR2 FNYEAQ (reference sequence). CDR3 in DNA: TGTGCCAGCAGCTTCTCTAGCGGGAGCACAGATACGCAGTATTTT. Its protein product is CASSFSSGSTDTQYF.

This clone came up once. V is TRBV5-5 and J is TRBJ1-5; unclear D gene. The CDR3 consists of 14 residues. The germline CDR1 and CDR2 sequences are SGHKS and YYEKEE (reference sequence). The ends were cut back, 2 bases at V and 0 bases at J, with 6 bases in the middle. CDR3 DNA sequence: TGTGCCAGCAGCTTAGAGAATAGCAATCAGCCCCAGCATTTT. The encoded protein is CASSLENSNQPQHF. Using reference TRBV5-5 and TRBJ1-5 for the parts outside the CDR3, the full variable domain is DAGVTQSPTHLIKTRGQQVTLRCSPISGHKSVSWYQQVLGQGPQFIFQYYEKEERGRGNFPDRFSARQFPNYSSELNVNALLLGDSALYLCASSLENSNQPQHFGDGTRLSIL.

The chain couples TRBV6-2 or TRBV6-3 to TRBJ1-5; 7 bases align to TRBD1. The germline CDR1 and CDR2 sequences are MNHEY and SVGEGT. V was pared by 2 bases and J by 0 bases, with 1 base of the junction left unmatched. CDR3 length: 15 residues. DNA of the CDR3: TGTGCCAGCAGTTACGCAGGGGGTAGCAATCAGCCCCAGCATTTT. Translation gives CASSYAGGSNQPQHF.

V usage is TRBV24-1 and J usage is TRBJ2-3; TRBD2 agrees at 10 bases. Losses at the gene ends were 9 bases for V and 7 bases for J; bases not matched to a gene: 12. The germline V gene encodes CDR1 KGHDR and CDR2 SFDVKD. There are 15 residues in the CDR3. The CDR3 reads CATRSSGLARHTQYF. The CDR3 DNA follows: TGTGCCACCCGCTCCTCGGGACTAGCGAGACATACGCAGTATTTT.

This clone was counted once. The chain joins TRBV5-1 to TRBJ2-3; the match to TRBD1 covers 8 bases. CDR3 length: 13 residues. Per the germline V gene, CDR1 is SGHRS and CDR2 is YFSETQ. Unmatched junction bases numbered 2, after V lost 3 bases and J lost 5 bases. The CDR3 DNA is TGCGCCAGCAGCTCACAGGGGGAAGATACGCAGTATTTT. It encodes CASSSQGEDTQYF.

V usage is TRBV5-1 and J usage is TRBJ2-7; 9 bases agree with TRBD2. This CDR3 has 15 amino acids. The J segment lost 0 bases and the V segment lost 3 bases, leaving 4 bases of the junction unmatched. The germline gives CDR1 SGHRS, CDR2 YFSETQ. CDR3 DNA sequence: TGCGCCAGCAGCTCACTAGCGGGCTCCTCCTACGAGCAGTACTTC. It specifies CASSSLAGSSYEQYF.